This T cell receptor beta chain comes out of a study of molecular identifiers for immune sequencing clone quantification (dated by TCRdb to about 2018). Background for the entire study: For a replicate experiment, the RNA from either 20,000 or 100,000 naive CD8 T cells was divided into five aliquots, and four of those aliquots went on to sequencing. CD8 T cells were used in a methods study to benchmark molecular-identifier clustering-based TCR repertoire sequencing (MIDCIRS) and TCR RNA copy counting. Broad study findings and their caveats: Identical TCR molecules sharing a barcode could cause highly expanded clone sizes to be underestimated. Spiked-in Jurkat TCR RNA equal to a single cell's worth was reported to be detectable even within one million naive CD8 T cells. Naive libraries contained spiked-in Jurkat TCR RNA (approximately nine copies' worth), which is not part of the donor repertoire. When barcode sub-clustering was omitted, TCR diversity was inflated by chimeric consensus sequences, with chimeras reaching as high as 47%. Modeling estimated roughly 3 recovered TCR RNA copies per cell, compared with roughly 10 by digital PCR, which implies about 32% capture efficiency. In CMV-specific effector cells, over 97% of molecules were held by clones above 20 RNA copies, whereas under 1% of molecules were held by such clones in naive cells.

Libraries of naive CD8 T cells were built from about 20,000 to 1,000,000 sorted cells, with 10%, 30% or 50% of the purified RNA used. Naive CD8 T cells, defined as CD8+CD4-CCR7+CD45RA+, were FACS-sorted into RLT Plus buffer on a BD FACSAria II. To test detection sensitivity, Jurkat RNA equivalent to about eleven TCR copies was spiked into samples of about 17,000-1,100,000 naive CD8 T cells. CD8 T cells were enriched using RosetteSep CD8+ T Cell Enrichment Cocktail and Ficoll-Paque, and the enriched cells then underwent ACK red cell lysis. V sheds 3 bases and J sheds 3 bases, leaving 12 bases between their ends. In the germline V gene, CDR1 corresponds to MGHRA and CDR2 to YSYEKL. The CDR3 is 14 residues long, ends included. Only the CDR3 DNA is retained, 42 bases long and in frame from the first base. Library preparation employed PCR. Sequencing took place on a NextSeq 500. Bulk TCR libraries were generated as previously described, with the TCR primers listed in Table S5 used. Total RNA was purified with the Qiagen AllPrep DNA/RNA kit. Before any analysis, reads coming from multiple sequencing runs of the same library were combined into one pool. Regarding the original processing steps: Reads were retained only if an exact TCR constant sequence was present, and the retained reads were trimmed to 150 nt and grouped according to their 12-nt molecular barcodes. Within each barcode group, reads were sub-clustered at a 15% Levenshtein threshold, and quality-weighted consensus sequences were built per RNA molecule. Non-functional sequences were discarded, and so were lower-count sequences lying one edit away from another sequence. Barcode sub-clusters with fewer than 20% of the maximum read count were removed, based on fitting two negative binomial distributions. TCRdb reprocessing: public reads trimmed at Q25 with fastp, clones called with MiXCR, in-frame beta chains kept. Each entry merges the rows of one CDR3 protein and shows their most common DNA and genes. TCRdb, rather than the study authors, made the V and J calls. For this sample there are about half a million distinct CDR3 sequences; around 23% appear just once. The top ten clonotypes cover 0.7% to 0.9% of the sample.

Note on this clonotype: Its antigen is not yet known. Given the absence of the conserved phenylalanine or tryptophan at the CDR3 end, a read error is likely.

Sequencing was performed on naive CD8+ T cells from blood, with Jurkat cell RNA spiked in. The label giving this sample's cell subset or site can be read as: FACS-sorted CD8+CD4-CCR7+CD45RA+ naive T cells. This receptor was identified in a human donor in good health. Some libraries in this study had Jurkat cell RNA spiked in. Rearrangement joined TRBV4-1 to TRBJ2-7; possibly the D gene is TRBD2, per 6 matching bases. The sequenced DNA is TGCGCCAGCAGCCACCCTGGGGACTTCTACGAGCAGTACTCC. This translates into CASSHPGDFYEQYS.